The entry below describes one TCR beta chain. V dropped 3 bases and J dropped 3; count of bases not matched to a gene: 11. The germline V gene encodes CDR1 SGHRS and CDR2 YFSETQ. There are 17 residues in the CDR3. TCR beta CDR3 regions were amplified from RNA. A first-round RT-PCR of the TCR CDR3 used the HTBI primer set. TCRdb re-derived calls from the multiplex PCR reads in MiXCR, one entry per CDR3 protein. The sample shows 410,000 or so distinct CDR3 sequences, over 12% of them seen only once. The sample belongs to a study of T cells in Graves' hyperthyroidism and ophthalmopathy. The specimen was blood. The TCR was taken from a man between 18 and 29 years old with Graves' ophthalmopathy. The rearrangement uses TRBV5-1 and TRBJ2-5; 10 bases map to TRBD1. The DNA of the CDR3 is TGCGCCAGCAGCTGGGGCGGGGACAGGGGCGAGAAAGAGACCCAGTACTTC. Protein sequence: CASSWGGDRGEKETQYF.